These 24 T cell receptor beta chains were sequenced from one sample in a study of cytomegalovirus exposure and HLA in healthy donors. PCR amplification relied on 60 Vbeta primers (plus 13 Jbeta primers). TCRdb keeps only in-frame clones here, not all; method: immunoSEQ multiplex PCR. The data show 100,000 to 150,000 clones, with more than 70% seen just once and roughly 1% held by the top ten. Sequenced input: PBMCs. The receptors stem from a woman in her sixties or seventies in good health and CMV-seronegative.

The J gene is TRBJ2-1, the V gene TRBV4-2, with 8 bases matching TRBD2. V trimming: 4 bases; J trimming: 7 bases; junction bases outside the gene matches: 12. Germline V gene lookup returns CDR1 LGHNA and CDR2 YNFKEQ. CDR3 length: 16 amino acids. In DNA, the CDR3 is TGTGCCAGCAGCCTCCGGCCAGCGGGAGACGGGAATGAGCAGTTCTTC. Translation gives CASSLRPAGDGNEQFF.

The chain combines TRBV30 with TRBJ1-1; D is undetermined. Germline V gives CDR1 GTSNPN, CDR2 SVGIG (reference sequence). This CDR3 comprises 12 residues. V was clipped by 5 bases and J by 5 bases, with 12 bases between them. CDR3 bases: TGTGCCTGGGCGGCCGGGAGGACTGAAGCTTTCTTT. Its protein product is CAWAAGRTEAFF.

The chain recombines TRBV11-1 with TRBJ1-5; unclear D gene. V lost 4 bases and J 7 bases, leaving 11 bases between the germline ends. The CDR3 is 13 amino acids. The V gene's germline CDR1 is SGHAT and CDR2 FQDESV (reference sequence). The CDR3 is CASSSDGRQPQHF. The CDR3 DNA is TGTGCCAGCAGCTCCGATGGGCGACAGCCCCAGCATTTT.

This chain's CDR3 is CASSQDSFVFSREGLVEQYF. The CDR3 DNA follows: TGTGCCAGCAGCCAAGATTCTTTTGTCTTTTCCCGGGAGGGCCTCGTCGAGCAGTACTTC. The chain uses TRBV14 and TRBJ2-7; 8 bases are a match to TRBD2. J gave up 6 bases and V 0 bases, and 22 bases lay outside the gene matches. Looked up from germline, CDR1 is SGHDN and CDR2 is FVKESK. This CDR3 spans 20 amino acids.

The chain uses TRBV28 and TRBJ2-1; weak D call: TRBD1 (7 bases). The germline gives CDR1 MDHEN, CDR2 SYDVKM. CDR3 length: 15 amino acids. V was clipped by 3 bases and J by 15 bases, with 24 bases between them. The CDR3 region is CASSFIAGGHWVPFF. CDR3 DNA: TGTGCCAGCAGTTTTATCGCAGGGGGGCATTGGGTCCCGTTCTTC.

CDR3 sequence (DNA): TGTGCCAGCAGCTTACAGGGGGCTCTCAACGAGCAGTACTTC. Translated: CASSLQGALNEQYF. This chain connects TRBV7-9 to TRBJ2-7; 8 bases fit TRBD1. Germline loops: CDR1 SEHNR, CDR2 FQNEAQ (reference sequence). With 2 bases clipped from V and 5 bases from J, the junction kept 5 bases outside the gene matches. The CDR3 is made up of 14 amino acids.

The V call is TRBV19, the J call TRBJ2-6; no reliable D call. The CDR3 has 14 residues. Germline-derived CDR1 and CDR2 are LNHDA and SQIVND (reference sequence). V was clipped by 6 bases and J by 1 base, with 7 bases between them. The chain's CDR3 is CASSNPSGANVLTF. CDR3 DNA sequence: TGTGCCAGTAGCAATCCATCTGGGGCCAACGTCCTGACTTTC.

The rearrangement links TRBV28 to TRBJ1-6; D is undetermined. The length of the CDR3 is 18 residues. The germline V and J ends were trimmed by 2 bases and 7 bases, with 21 bases remaining between them. Per the germline V gene, CDR1 is MDHEN and CDR2 is SYDVKM. CDR3 protein: CASSLAAGGPARNSPLHF. As DNA, the CDR3 is TGTGCCAGCAGTTTAGCCGCCGGCGGGCCCGCGCGGAATTCACCCCTCCACTTT.

The chain links TRBV13 to TRBJ2-7; 7 bases are a match to TRBD1. V dropped 4 bases and J dropped 2; count of bases not matched to a gene: 8. The CDR3 extends over 15 amino acids. Germline CDR1 and CDR2: PRHDT and FYEKMQ (reference sequence). For the CDR3, the DNA is TGTGCCAGCAGCTCCACAGACAGGGTTCCCTACGAGCAGTACTTC. It yields the protein CASSSTDRVPYEQYF. The full variable domain, in which reference TRBV13 and TRBJ2-7 provide the parts outside the CDR3, is AAGVIQSPRHLIKEKRETATLKCYPIPRHDTVYWYQQGPGQDPQFLISFYEKMQSDKGSIPDRFSAQQFSDYHSELNMSSLELGDSALYFCASSSTDRVPYEQYFGPGTRLTVT.

The rearrangement joins TRBV6-5 to TRBJ2-2, with D possibly matching TRBD1 (6 bases). CDR1 MNHEY and CDR2 SVGAGI come from the germline V gene. The CDR3 contains 14 residues. V lost 5 bases, J lost 3 bases, and 10 bases lay in between. The CDR3 nucleotides read TGTGCCAGCAGTACCGGGACACACACCGGGGAGCTGTTTTTT. It encodes CASSTGTHTGELFF.

This chain connects TRBV5-8 to TRBJ2-2; D call uncertain. Trimming took 1 base from V and 8 from J, leaving 9 bases between them. The CDR3 has 13 residues. The germline V gene has CDR1 SGHTS and CDR2 YDEGEE. CDR3 bases: TGTGCCAGCAGCTTGTTTTCGTTGGGGGAGCTGTTTTTT. This sequence encodes CASSLFSLGELFF.

This chain connects TRBV2 to TRBJ1-5, with D perhaps matching TRBD1 (5 bases). V dropped 3 bases and J dropped 6 bases, with 12 bases sitting between them. This CDR3 is 14 amino acids long. The germline V gene encodes CDR1 SNHLY and CDR2 FYNNEI. In DNA form, the CDR3 reads TGTGCCAGCAGTGACACCGGACAAGTTCAGCCCCAGCATTTT. Protein: CASSDTGQVQPQHF.

The chain recombines TRBV4-1 with TRBJ2-7; 9 bases agree with TRBD2. The CDR3 totals 17 residues. V shed 0 bases, J shed 1 base, and the junction held 7 bases outside the gene matches. In germline, CDR1 is MGHRA, CDR2 YSYEKL. The CDR3 reads CASSQDYLSGRSYEQYF. The CDR3 region has the DNA TGCGCCAGCAGCCAAGATTACCTAAGCGGGAGGTCCTACGAGCAGTACTTC.

The chain combines TRBV11-2 with TRBJ1-3; tentatively, D is TRBD1 (6 bases). Germline CDR1 is SGHAT and CDR2 is FQNNGV. The CDR3 runs to 15 residues. V lost 6 bases, J lost 4 bases, and 16 bases lay in between. CDR3 DNA: TGTGCCAGCAGGGTACGGGGACACCCCGGAAACACCATATATTTT. Protein: CASRVRGHPGNTIYF.

The genes are TRBV25-1 and TRBJ1-4, with D possibly being TRBD1 (6 bases). Germline-derived CDR1 and CDR2 are MGHDK and SYGVNS. Deletions cut 3 bases from V and 4 bases from J, with 12 bases between. The CDR3 is 15 amino acids. In DNA, the CDR3 is TGTGCCAGCAGTGACCCAGGGGACCTTAATGAAAAACTGTTTTTT. Protein sequence: CASSDPGDLNEKLFF.

V usage is TRBV14 and J usage is TRBJ2-2; 10 nucleotides match TRBD2. From germline, CDR1 is SGHDN and CDR2 FVKESK. Losses at the gene ends were 4 bases for V and 0 bases for J; bases not matched to a gene: 5. This CDR3 region has 17 residues. This CDR3 reads CASSLPGLASNTGELFF. CDR3 in DNA: TGTGCCAGCAGCCTACCGGGACTAGCGTCGAACACCGGGGAGCTGTTTTTT.

This clone occurred a few times. This sequence joins TRBV5-3 and TRBJ2-1; TRBD2 matches at 7 bases. TRBV5-3 is an ORF; its function is uncertain. The length of the CDR3 is 15 residues. Unmatched junction bases numbered 10, after V lost 2 bases and J lost 8 bases. The CDR3 nucleotides read TGTGCCAGAAGCTTCATGAGCGGGGTTTGCTATGAGCAGTTCTTC. This sequence encodes CARSFMSGVCYEQFF.

To note about this clone: This CDR3 is also generated by other DNA sequences in the sample. The chain has TRBV19 and TRBJ1-5, with 7 bases that match TRBD1. J was trimmed by 7 bases and V by 3 bases; bases with no gene match: 6. Per germline, CDR1 LNHDA and CDR2 SQIVND (reference sequence). The CDR3 is 14 residues long. The CDR3 region has the DNA TGTGCCAGTAGTATCAGACAGGGTGGCCAGCCCCAGCATTTT. It specifies CASSIRQGGQPQHF.

This clone was seen only once. CDR3 residues: CASSLETENYGYTF. The CDR3 nucleotides are TGTGCCAGCAGCTTGGAGACAGAGAACTATGGCTACACCTTC. The V call is TRBV5-6, the J call TRBJ1-2; a possible D gene is TRBD1 (5 bases). There are 14 residues in the CDR3. V lost 0 bases and J 2 bases, leaving 8 bases between the germline ends. Germline values: CDR1 SGHDT, CDR2 YYEEEE.

The chain has TRBV7-9 and TRBJ2-7; weak D call: TRBD2 (5 bases). Germline V gene lookup returns CDR1 SEHNR and CDR2 FQNEAQ (reference sequence). Trimming removed 5 bases at V and 0 bases at J, with 14 bases between. The CDR3 is 15 residues long. CDR3 amino acids: CASSPVVAGSYEQYF. CDR3 DNA: TGTGCCAGCAGCCCAGTCGTCGCGGGCTCCTACGAGCAGTACTTC.

The chain uses TRBV19 and TRBJ2-2; 9 bases match TRBD1. CDR1 LNHDA and CDR2 SQIVND come from the germline V gene (reference sequence). Trimming at V came to 7 bases and at J to 5 bases, leaving 11 bases not matched to a gene. The CDR3 totals 16 residues. DNA for the CDR3: TGTGCCAGTATGGCGGTGGACAGGGGCATAACCGGGGAGCTGTTTTTT. Translated: CASMAVDRGITGELFF.

V gene TRBV5-1 combines with J gene TRBJ2-6; the match to TRBD1 covers 10 bases. The CDR3 sequence is 18 residues long. V shed 1 base, J shed 2 bases, and the junction held 6 bases outside the gene matches. Germline CDR1 SGHRS, CDR2 YFSETQ. CDR3 loop: CASSLQRQGATGANVLTF. The CDR3 DNA reads TGCGCCAGCAGCTTGCAAAGACAGGGGGCTACTGGGGCCAACGTCCTGACTTTC.

J is TRBJ2-1 and V is TRBV4-1, with 10 positions matching TRBD2. The germline V gene encodes CDR1 MGHRA and CDR2 YSYEKL. This CDR3 has 16 amino acids. V shed 1 base, J shed 3 bases, and the junction held 3 bases outside the gene matches. CDR3 coding DNA: TGCGCCAGCAGCCAAGGGCTAGCGGGAGTCTACAATGAGCAGTTCTTC. Translated, it gives CASSQGLAGVYNEQFF.

The chain joins TRBV28 to TRBJ1-2, with TRBD1 identical over 8 bases. The CDR3 sequence is 15 residues long. J lost 3 bases, V lost 7 bases, and 10 bases had no gene match. Per the germline V gene, CDR1 is MDHEN and CDR2 is SYDVKM. The CDR3 DNA is TGTGCCAGCACCTCAGGGGGCGGGGGGGACTATGGCTACACCTTC. Protein: CASTSGGGGDYGYTF.